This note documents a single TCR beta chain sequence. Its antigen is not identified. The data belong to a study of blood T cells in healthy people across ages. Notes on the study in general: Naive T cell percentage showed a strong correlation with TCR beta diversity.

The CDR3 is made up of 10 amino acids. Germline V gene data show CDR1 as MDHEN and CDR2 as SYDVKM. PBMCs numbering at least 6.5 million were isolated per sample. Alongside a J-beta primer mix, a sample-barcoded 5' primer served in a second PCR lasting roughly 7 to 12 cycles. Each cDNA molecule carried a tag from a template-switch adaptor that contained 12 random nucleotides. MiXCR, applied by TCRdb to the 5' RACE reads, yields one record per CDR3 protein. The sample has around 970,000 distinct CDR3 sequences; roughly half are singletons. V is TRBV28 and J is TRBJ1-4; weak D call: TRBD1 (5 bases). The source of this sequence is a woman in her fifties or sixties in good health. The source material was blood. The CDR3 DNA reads TGTGCAACGGGGGATGAAAAACTGTTTTTT. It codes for CATGDEKLFF.